Shown below are 32 T cell receptor beta chains from a single sample sequenced in a study of spatial heterogeneity in lung cancer. TCRdb fed the 5' RACE reads into MiXCR, producing one record per CDR3 protein. The table records over 10,000 distinct CDR3 sequences, 3.9% of them present only once. Sample time point: sample taken at primary tumor resection. Frozen PBMC, nontumor lung or tumor provided whole RNA, which was sequenced unsorted. The sample consisted of PBMCs, taken at surgery. These TCRs come from a male donor with early-stage non-small cell lung cancer.

In the case of this clonotype: This beta chain is a stray sequence in a library constructed for alpha chains; its clone size is not meaningful. This chain links TRBV11-2 with TRBJ2-4; D call uncertain. The CDR3 has 15 amino acids. V was cut by 6 bases and J by 1 base, with 13 bases left in between. Germline V gene sequence: CDR1 SGHAT, CDR2 FQNNGV. DNA for the CDR3: TGTGCCAGCAGGACGATTGAAGGGGCCAAAAACATTCAGTACTTC. As protein: CASRTIEGAKNIQYF.

This clonotype was found many times. The library was built for alpha chains, so this beta chain is an off-target read and its size means little. V is TRBV7-9 and J is TRBJ2-7; 7 bases fit TRBD2. Germline V gives CDR1 SEHNR, CDR2 FQNEAQ (reference sequence). The CDR3 totals 16 residues. The V gene end was trimmed by 5 bases and the J gene end by 0 bases; junction bases not matched to a gene: 10. This CDR3 is CASSTSGRTSSYEQYF. In DNA form, the CDR3 reads TGTGCCAGCAGCACCTCAGGGCGGACTAGCTCCTACGAGCAGTACTTC.

This clonotype showed up just a few times. This sequence may be a read error, since a much larger clone differs from it by one base. This beta chain lies outside the target of a library built for alpha chains; its clone size means little. The chain links TRBV28 to TRBJ2-5, with 9 bases matching TRBD2. Germline CDR1 is MDHEN and CDR2 is SYDVKM. The CDR3 is 13 residues long. In DNA, the CDR3 is TGTGTCAGCAGCTTAGCGGGAGTAGAGACCCAGTACTTC. As protein: CVSSLAGVETQYF.

Ten or more counts support this clonotype. This beta chain is a stray read from a library made for alpha chains; its abundance is not meaningful. The chain combines TRBV11-2 with TRBJ2-5; D is possibly TRBD1 or TRBD2 (5 bases each). The CDR3 consists of 14 residues. Trimming pared 5 bases from V and 6 bases from J, leaving 16 bases between. CDR1 is SGHAT, CDR2 FQNNGV, per germline. The DNA for the CDR3 is TGTGCCAGCAGCCTCAATCCGGGGCCACAGACCCAGTACTTC. Encoded protein: CASSLNPGPQTQYF.

In its sample, this clonotype was seen many times. This beta chain is a stray read from a library made for alpha chains; its abundance is not meaningful. V and J are TRBV5-1 and TRBJ2-4, with D tentatively TRBD1 or TRBD2 (5 bases each). The germline V gene has CDR1 SGHRS and CDR2 YFSETQ. With 2 bases removed from V and 8 bases from J, the gap between germline ends came to 11 bases. The CDR3 has 13 amino acids. This CDR3 is CASSLKLGDIQYF. The CDR3 nucleotides are TGCGCCAGCAGCTTAAAGTTGGGGGACATTCAGTACTTC.

As to this clonotype: Little can be read into the size of this beta chain, an off-target read in a library designed for alpha chains. The chain carries TRBV11-2 and TRBJ1-5, with a weak D call TRBD1 (5 bases). The length of the CDR3 is 14 residues. Germline V gene sequence: CDR1 SGHAT, CDR2 FQNNGV. The V and J ends lost 3 bases and 4 bases respectively, with 10 bases between them. This chain's CDR3 is CASSFSDTNQPQHF. CDR3 in DNA: TGTGCCAGCAGCTTTTCGGACACAAATCAGCCCCAGCATTTT.

This clonotype was picked up many times. Being off target in a library aimed at alpha chains, this beta chain has a size of little meaning. This chain joins TRBV18 and TRBJ2-3; D gene unclear. The CDR3 sequence is 15 residues long. Trimming cost V 3 bases and J 0 bases, with 10 bases left between them. The germline V gene encodes CDR1 KGHSH and CDR2 LQKENI. Here the CDR3 DNA reads TGTGCCAGCTCACCGACCCCTACTAGCACAGATACGCAGTATTTT. Protein sequence: CASSPTPTSTDTQYF.

This clonotype has a count of ten or more. The size of this beta chain means little, since it is a stray read in a library made for alpha chains. This chain links TRBV20-1 with TRBJ2-1; 13 bases agree with TRBD2. J was trimmed by 0 bases and V by 8 bases; bases with no gene match: 7. Germline assignment: CDR1 DFQATT and CDR2 SNEGSKA (reference sequence). This CDR3 has 16 residues. CDR3 bases: TGCAGTCTACTAGCGGGAGGGCCGAGCTCCTACAATGAGCAGTTCTTC. As protein: CSLLAGGPSSYNEQFF.

This clonotype has ten or more counts. One end of the junction varies from germline; a read error may be responsible. With the library built for alpha chains, this beta chain is off target and its frequency is not meaningful. In DNA, the CDR3 is TGTGCCAGCAGCTTAAACCGGCAGGGCGCGTGGTTC. Its translation: CASSLNRQGAWF. V is TRBV5-5 and J is TRBJ2-1; TRBD1 might be the D (5 bases). The CDR3 length is 12 residues. CDR1 and CDR2 from the germline V gene are SGHKS and YYEKEE (reference sequence).

In this sample, this clonotype turned up many times. The library was built for alpha chains, so this beta chain is an off-target read and its size means little. The rearrangement uses TRBV28 and TRBJ2-7; TRBD1 or TRBD2 may be the D gene (5 bases each). This CDR3 is 14 amino acids long. Trimming removed 5 bases at V and 5 bases at J, with 16 bases between. Germline V gene sequence: CDR1 MDHEN, CDR2 SYDVKM. This CDR3 reads CASSTGTAPDEQYF. The CDR3 DNA reads TGTGCCAGCAGTACCGGGACGGCCCCTGACGAGCAGTACTTC. The full variable domain, with the rest looked up from reference TRBV28 and TRBJ2-7, is DVKVTQSSRYLVKRTGEKVFLECVQDMDHENMFWYRQDPGLGLRLIYFSYDVKMKEKGDIPEGYSVSREKKERFSLILESASTNQTSMYLCASSTGTAPDEQYFGPGTRLTVT.

This clonotype is medium-sized in the sample. A library prepared for alpha chains yielded this beta chain as an off-target read; its size is of little meaning. The chain joins TRBV7-3 to TRBJ2-3, with D possibly TRBD2 on 7 matching bases. V was pared by 0 bases and J by 1 base, with 35 bases between. Per the germline V gene, CDR1 is SGHTA and CDR2 is FQGTGA. This CDR3 contains 24 residues. The CDR3 spells CASSLTPPGSRGIGGRARTDTQYF. CDR3 bases: TGTGCCAGCAGCTTAACGCCGCCGGGGTCGAGGGGGATCGGCGGGAGAGCTCGCACAGATACGCAGTATTTT.

This clonotype was counted many times. This beta chain appears as a stray read in a library generated for alpha chains; its size is not informative. V usage is TRBV5-1 and J usage is TRBJ2-5, with D unclear. The CDR3 sequence is 13 residues long. Germline CDR1 is SGHRS and CDR2 is YFSETQ. The germline V and J ends were trimmed by 1 base and 4 bases, with 8 bases remaining between them. Here the CDR3 DNA reads TGCGCCAGCAGCTTGCGGCAGTTAGAGACCCAGTACTTC. Amino acid sequence: CASSLRQLETQYF.

This clonotype was seen ten or more times. Being off target in a library aimed at alpha chains, this beta chain has a size of little meaning. The chain carries TRBV5-4 and TRBJ2-4; TRBD2 aligns across 8 bases. Unmatched junction bases numbered 4, after V lost 0 bases and J lost 8 bases. Germline V gives CDR1 SGHNT, CDR2 YYREEE (reference sequence). There are 14 residues in the CDR3. The CDR3: CASSLAGGRYIQYF. As DNA, the CDR3 is TGTGCCAGCAGCTTGGCGGGGGGGAGGTACATTCAGTACTTC.

This clonotype was observed many times. The library was designed around alpha chains, so this beta chain is a stray read whose abundance carries little weight. The rearrangement uses TRBV7-6 and TRBJ2-1; D is perhaps TRBD1 or TRBD2 (7 bases each). CDR1 is SGHVS and CDR2 is FNYEAQ in the germline V gene. The CDR3 is 17 residues long. The V end was cut by 0 bases, the J end by 0 bases, with 12 bases between. The CDR3 nucleotides read TGTGCCAGCAGCTTAGCCCAGGGGGGGTTCTCCTACAATGAGCAGTTCTTC. Translating gives CASSLAQGGFSYNEQFF.

This clonotype was observed many times. This beta chain turned up in a library designed for alpha chains; as an off-target read, its abundance says little. The CDR3 reads CASSRQDSYEQYF. CDR3 nucleotides: TGCGCCAGCAGCAGACAGGACTCCTACGAGCAGTACTTC. This chain joins TRBV5-1 and TRBJ2-7, with D possibly being TRBD1 (6 bases). Trimming removed 4 bases at V and 0 bases at J, with 8 bases between. The CDR3 is 13 amino acids. Germline lookup yields CDR1 SGHRS and CDR2 YFSETQ.

This clonotype was counted ten times or more. This beta chain is off target for a library built for alpha chains, so its abundance means little. This rearrangement joins TRBV7-3 to TRBJ2-1; D is undetermined. Germline CDR1 reads SGHTA; CDR2 reads FQGTGA. The CDR3 totals 14 residues. The V and J ends lost 4 bases and 6 bases respectively, with 13 bases between them. Here the CDR3 reads CASSYQAWSNEQFF. The CDR3 nucleotides read TGTGCCAGCAGCTACCAAGCGTGGAGCAATGAGCAGTTCTTC. Based on the CDR3 plus reference TRBV7-3 and TRBJ2-1, the full variable domain is GAGVSQTPSNKVTEKGKYVELRCDPISGHTALYWYRQSLGQGPEFLIYFQGTGAADDSGLPNDRFFAVRPEGSVSTLKIQRTERGDSAVYLCASSYQAWSNEQFFGPGTRLTVL.

This clonotype was recorded many times. This beta chain was picked up by a library intended for alpha chains and is off target, so its count carries little meaning. The chain carries TRBV4-2 and TRBJ2-7; 10 positions agree with TRBD2. The CDR3 is 15 residues long. The ends lost 4 bases at V and 4 bases at J; junction bases unmatched: 7. Germline CDR1 reads LGHNA; CDR2 reads YNFKEQ. The CDR3 region has the DNA TGTGCCAGCAGCCTAGACCTAGCGGGAGAGTACGAGCAGTACTTC. Protein: CASSLDLAGEYEQYF.

This clonotype came up many times. This beta chain is off target for a library built for alpha chains, so its abundance means little. V gene TRBV2 combines with J gene TRBJ1-4, with 9 bases lining up with TRBD1. CDR1 is SNHLY, CDR2 FYNNEI, per germline. There are 15 residues in the CDR3. Losses at the gene ends were 7 bases for V and 8 bases for J; bases not matched to a gene: 11. The CDR3 spells CASTETGGFTEKLFF. CDR3 bases: TGTGCCAGCACCGAAACAGGGGGCTTCACCGAAAAACTGTTTTTT.

This clonotype has a count of ten or more. Little can be read into the size of this beta chain, an off-target read in a library designed for alpha chains. V and J are TRBV7-9 and TRBJ2-5; 10 nucleotides match TRBD2. Per the germline V gene, CDR1 is SEHNR and CDR2 is FQNEAQ (reference sequence). V lost 5 bases to trimming and J lost 1 base; unmatched junction nucleotides: 4. The CDR3 consists of 15 residues. CDR3 region: CASSLRTSGQETQYF. Here the CDR3 DNA reads TGTGCCAGCAGCCTCCGGACTAGCGGCCAAGAGACCCAGTACTTC.

Many counts were recorded for this clonotype. With the library built for alpha chains, this beta chain is off target and its frequency is not meaningful. This chain uses TRBV7-2 with TRBJ1-2, with D possibly being TRBD1 (5 bases). Trimming took 0 bases from V and 0 from J, leaving 17 bases between them. The CDR3 runs 18 residues. The germline V gene has CDR1 SGHTA and CDR2 FQGNSA. The CDR3 is CASSLAVPLGASNYGYTF. In nucleotides, the CDR3 is TGTGCCAGCAGCTTAGCGGTCCCCCTAGGGGCCTCTAACTATGGCTACACCTTC.

This clonotype was seen many times. This beta chain is a stray sequence in a library constructed for alpha chains; its clone size is not meaningful. This chain uses TRBV28 with TRBJ2-1, with D possibly matching TRBD2 (5 bases). Germline values: CDR1 MDHEN, CDR2 SYDVKM. The V and J ends lost 6 bases and 6 bases respectively, with 12 bases between them. The CDR3 runs to 13 residues. The CDR3 here is CASRLGIPNEQFF. CDR3 bases: TGTGCCAGCAGACTCGGGATCCCCAATGAGCAGTTCTTC.

This clonotype occurred many times. Being off target in a library aimed at alpha chains, this beta chain has a size of little meaning. This chain's CDR3 is CASSLFRGDTQYF. CDR3 bases: TGTGCCAGCAGTTTATTCAGGGGAGATACGCAGTATTTT. The rearrangement links TRBV27 to TRBJ2-3; tentatively, D is TRBD1 (6 bases). Trimming left V 1 base short and J 5 bases short, with 7 bases between. The CDR3 spans 13 residues. Germline V lookup: CDR1 MNHEY, CDR2 SMNVEV (reference sequence).

This clonotype was found many times. The library was designed around alpha chains, so this beta chain is a stray read whose abundance carries little weight. This chain uses TRBV6-6 with TRBJ2-1; TRBD2 is a possible D gene (5 bases). Per germline, CDR1 MNHNY and CDR2 SVGAGI (reference sequence). With 5 bases removed from V and 5 bases from J, the gap between germline ends came to 13 bases. CDR3 length: 14 amino acids. The CDR3 coding sequence is TGTGCCAGCAGTACGGACTTTGTCCACAATGAGCAGTTCTTC. Encoded protein: CASSTDFVHNEQFF.

This clonotype was found many times. This beta chain was picked up by a library intended for alpha chains and is off target, so its count carries little meaning. The chain links TRBV27 to TRBJ2-7; 10 nucleotides line up with TRBD1. This CDR3 spans 16 amino acids. With 4 bases clipped from V and 4 bases from J, the junction kept 10 bases outside the gene matches. Germline V lookup: CDR1 MNHEY, CDR2 SMNVEV (reference sequence). CDR3 loop: CASSSKGTGVPYEQYF. The CDR3 DNA sequence: TGTGCCAGCAGTTCTAAGGGGACAGGGGTCCCGTACGAGCAGTACTTC.

At least ten counts were recorded for this clonotype. The library was designed around alpha chains, so this beta chain is a stray read whose abundance carries little weight. The chain joins TRBV5-1 to TRBJ2-7; D is possibly TRBD2 (6 bases). Germline-derived CDR1 and CDR2 are SGHRS and YFSETQ. There are 14 residues in the CDR3. V lost 4 bases and J 7 bases, leaving 18 bases between the germline ends. The CDR3 spells CASSPLAPSEEQYF. The CDR3 DNA follows: TGCGCCAGCAGCCCACTAGCACCCTCGGAGGAGCAGTACTTC.

This clonotype occurred many times. The library was prepared for alpha chains; this beta chain is a stray read, so its frequency means little. V and J are TRBV18 and TRBJ2-7, with 7 bases that match TRBD1. J was trimmed by 1 base and V by 4 bases; bases with no gene match: 1. Germline V CDR1 and CDR2: KGHSH, LQKENI. The CDR3 extends over 13 amino acids. In nucleotides, the CDR3 is TGTGCCAGCTCACAGGGACAGTCCTACGAGCAGTACTTC. Protein sequence: CASSQGQSYEQYF.

This clonotype was recorded many times. For a library built for alpha chains, this beta chain is a stray read; little rests on its size. The chain is built from TRBV5-1 and TRBJ1-2, with D perhaps TRBD1 (6 bases). Germline CDR1 SGHRS, CDR2 YFSETQ. The CDR3 has 14 residues. Trimming shortened V by 0 bases and J by 3 bases, and 9 bases separated the two germline ends. The CDR3 region is CASSLAGGYYGYTF. For the CDR3, the DNA is TGCGCCAGCAGCTTGGCCGGGGGCTACTATGGCTACACCTTC.

This clonotype showed up many times. This beta chain represents an off-target read in a library built for alpha chains; its size is of limited meaning. The rearrangement joins TRBV7-6 to TRBJ2-7, with 8 bases fitting TRBD1. The CDR3 covers 13 residues. V shed 5 bases, J shed 13 bases, and the junction held 13 bases outside the gene matches. Germline lookup yields CDR1 SGHVS and CDR2 FNYEAQ. The CDR3 is CASSPDSQGALYF. For the CDR3, the DNA is TGTGCCAGCAGCCCCGACTCGCAGGGGGCGCTTTACTTC.

This clonotype was counted ten times or more. The library was built for alpha chains, so this beta chain is an off-target read and its size means little. The chain joins TRBV7-6 to TRBJ2-7; D unresolved. The V gene's germline CDR1 is SGHVS and CDR2 FNYEAQ. The CDR3 spans 16 residues. The V gene lost 1 base and the J gene lost 2 bases, with 15 bases spanning the gap. The CDR3 DNA sequence: TGTGCCAGCAGCTTAGGATCGGCAGGAGCAGCCTACGAGCAGTACTTC. Translated: CASSLGSAGAAYEQYF. Full variable domain (rest looked up from reference TRBV7-6 and TRBJ2-7): GAGVSQSPRYKVTKRGQDVALRCDPISGHVSLYWYRQALGQGPEFLTYFNYEAQQDKSGLPNDRFSAERPEGSISTLTIQRTEQRDSAMYRCASSLGSAGAAYEQYFGPGTRLTVT.

In its sample, this clonotype was seen many times. The library was built for alpha chains, so this beta chain is an off-target read and its size means little. The chain recombines TRBV9 with TRBJ1-1; the D gene is possibly TRBD1 (6 bases). The CDR3 runs to 14 residues. V dropped 2 bases and J dropped 0 bases, with 8 bases sitting between them. Per the germline V gene, CDR1 is SGDLS and CDR2 is YYNGEE. CDR3 in DNA: TGTGCCAGCAGCGTGGGACACCTGAACACTGAAGCTTTCTTT. It yields the protein CASSVGHLNTEAFF.

Concerning this clonotype: This beta chain turned up in a library designed for alpha chains; as an off-target read, its abundance says little. The chain has TRBV29-1 and TRBJ2-1, with D perhaps matching TRBD2 (6 bases). The CDR3 length is 13 residues. V was clipped by 8 bases and J by 8 bases, with 19 bases between them. CDR1 SQVTM and CDR2 ANQGSEA come from the germline V gene. The CDR3, as DNA: TGCAGCCCCGTGGGGGGTTCGGGCGATGAGCAGTTCTTC. This codes for CSPVGGSGDEQFF.

This clonotype has ten or more counts. A library made for alpha chains picked up this beta chain off target, so its size means little. This chain links TRBV3-1 with TRBJ2-2, with TRBD2 matching over 12 bases. Trimming cost V 8 bases and J 4 bases; bases outside gene matches: 11. This CDR3 is built from 17 residues. Germline CDR1 reads LGHDT; CDR2 reads YNNKEL (reference sequence). The CDR3 nucleotides are TGTGCCAGCGGGGAGGGGACTAGCGGGCTCGGCACCGGGGAGCTGTTTTTT. It is translated as CASGEGTSGLGTGELFF.